This section outlines one T cell receptor beta chain sequence together with its context. Its antigen is unidentified. Between the trimmed V and J ends, which lost 0 bases and 7 bases, there was a span of 8 bases. This CDR3 spans 13 amino acids. Germline loops: CDR1 SGDLS, CDR2 YYNGEE. It was with 60 Vbeta and 13 Jbeta primers that the PCR ran. Some clones are missing from TCRdb's copy, which holds only in-frame ones; the method was immunoSEQ multiplex PCR. The sample has roughly 180,000 clones; 75% to 90% are singletons. These donors counted as nominally healthy when sampled, but unrecorded immune exposures were likely. This record belongs to a study of cytomegalovirus exposure and HLA in healthy donors. The wider study: A previous analysis identified approximately 110 million unique TCR beta sequences derived from roughly 190 million T cells. Study findings and constraints: Reportedly, HLA-A and HLA-B alleles of most subjects were accurately predicted from TCR beta.

V is TRBV9 and J is TRBJ2-1; TRBD2 is a possible D gene (6 bases). Sequencing was performed on PBMCs. The receptor was derived from a woman in her fifties or sixties in good health and CMV-seropositive. The CDR3 DNA sequence: TGTGCCAGCAGCGTAGGACTAGAGAATGAGCAGTTCTTC. This codes for CASSVGLENEQFF. The variable domain in full, with the rest retrieved from reference TRBV9 and TRBJ2-1, is DSGVTQTPKHLITATGQRVTLRCSPRSGDLSVYWYQQSLDQGLQFLIQYYNGEERAKGNILERFSAQQFPDLHSELNLSSLELGDSALYFCASSVGLENEQFFGPGTRLTVL.